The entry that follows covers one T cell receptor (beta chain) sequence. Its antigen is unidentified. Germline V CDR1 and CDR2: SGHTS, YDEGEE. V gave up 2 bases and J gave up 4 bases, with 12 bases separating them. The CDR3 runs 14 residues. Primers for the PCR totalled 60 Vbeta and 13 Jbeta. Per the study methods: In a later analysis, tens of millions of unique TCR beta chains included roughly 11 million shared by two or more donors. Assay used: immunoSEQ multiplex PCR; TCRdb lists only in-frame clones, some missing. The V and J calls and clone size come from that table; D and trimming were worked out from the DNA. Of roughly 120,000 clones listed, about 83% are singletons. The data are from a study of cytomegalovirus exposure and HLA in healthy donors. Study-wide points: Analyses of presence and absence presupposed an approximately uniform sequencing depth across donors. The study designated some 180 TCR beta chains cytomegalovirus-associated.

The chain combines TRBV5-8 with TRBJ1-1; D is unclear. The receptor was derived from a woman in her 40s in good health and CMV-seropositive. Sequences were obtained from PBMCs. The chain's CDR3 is CASSFAVKSTEAFF. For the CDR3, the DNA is TGTGCCAGCAGCTTCGCGGTTAAGAGCACTGAAGCTTTCTTT. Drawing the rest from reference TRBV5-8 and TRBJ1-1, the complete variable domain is EAGVTQSPTHLIKTRGQQATLRCSPISGHTSVYWYQQALGLGLQFLLWYDEGEERNRGNFPPRFSGRQFPNYSSELNVNALELEDSALYLCASSFAVKSTEAFFGQGTRLTVV.